These 25 T cell receptor beta chains share one sample of origin, sequenced in a study of PD-L1 blockade in urothelial cancer. Time point of the sample: pretreatment peripheral blood. This table comes from immunoSEQ multiplex PCR, and its TCRdb copy is limited to in-frame clones, with some not included. This sample has about 56,000 clones, with roughly 87% found just once. Sample: PBMCs, taken around atezolizumab (anti-PD-L1) treatment. These receptor sequences come from an older man with urothelial cancer.

As DNA, the CDR3 is TGTGCCAGCAGTGCCTATACCGGACTAGCGGGCACCGGGGAGCTGTTTTTT. This sequence encodes CASSAYTGLAGTGELFF. The chain joins TRBV25-1 to TRBJ2-2, with 11 bases identical to TRBD2. The CDR3 covers 17 residues. After removal of 4 bases from V and 4 bases from J, the junction contained 8 bases not matched to a gene. In germline, CDR1 is MGHDK, CDR2 SYGVNS. The whole variable domain, remainder taken from reference TRBV25-1 and TRBJ2-2, is EADIYQTPRYLVIGTGKKITLECSQTMGHDKMYWYQQDPGMELHLIHYSYGVNSTEKGDLSSESTVSRIRTEHFPLTLESARPSHTSQYLCASSAYTGLAGTGELFFGEGSRLTVL.

The chain carries TRBV5-6 and TRBJ2-2, with 7 bases aligning to TRBD2. V dropped 2 bases and J dropped 4; count of bases not matched to a gene: 8. The CDR3 loop spans 16 amino acids. From germline, CDR1 is SGHDT and CDR2 YYEEEE. The CDR3 bases are TGTGCCAGCAGCTTCGGTCTAGCGGAGATCACCGGGGAGCTGTTTTTT. Translated, it gives CASSFGLAEITGELFF.

The chain is built from TRBV18 and TRBJ2-1, with TRBD2 identical over 8 bases. The trim removed 0 bases at V and 2 bases at J, leaving 12 bases unmatched. This CDR3 spans 19 amino acids. Germline V gene sequence: CDR1 KGHSH, CDR2 LQKENI. This chain's CDR3 is CASSPPAASGRGAYNEQFF. The CDR3 DNA follows: TGTGCCAGCTCACCACCTGCGGCTAGCGGGCGGGGGGCCTACAATGAGCAGTTCTTC.

V and J are TRBV10-3 and TRBJ2-3; 7 positions match TRBD1. This CDR3 contains 16 residues. Germline assignment: CDR1 ENHRY and CDR2 SYGVKD. V gave up 2 bases and J gave up 0 bases; unmatched junction bases: 5. In DNA form, the CDR3 reads TGTGCCATCAGTGAGAGGGGGCGGACTAGCACAGATACGCAGTATTTT. It translates to CAISERGRTSTDTQYF.

The genes are TRBV6-7 and TRBJ1-2; 10 nucleotides align to TRBD1. TRBV6-7 has ORF status, its function being uncertain. The CDR3 has 19 amino acids. V lost 2 bases, J lost 5 bases, and 17 bases stayed unmatched. The CDR3, as DNA: TGTGCCAGCAGTTACCCCCTCCAATCCGGACAGGGGGACTGTTATGGCTACACCTTC. Translation: CASSYPLQSGQGDCYGYTF.

J is TRBJ1-2 and V is TRBV2; possibly TRBD1 for D (5 bases). The CDR3 totals 11 residues. Between the trimmed V and J ends, which lost 6 bases and 7 bases, there was a span of 9 bases. Germline V CDR1 and CDR2: SNHLY, FYNNEI. The CDR3 protein is CASRNRFGYTF. DNA for the CDR3: TGTGCCAGCAGGAACAGGTTTGGCTACACCTTC.

This clone came up a few times. The genes are TRBV5-5 and TRBJ2-7; D possibly corresponds to TRBD2 (6 bases). Per the germline V gene, CDR1 is SGHKS and CDR2 is YYEKEE (reference sequence). This CDR3 is built from 14 residues. The V end lost 4 bases, the J end lost 3 bases, and 14 bases lay between the germline ends. The CDR3 loop reads CASSPGLGIYEQYF. As DNA, the CDR3 is TGTGCCAGCAGCCCGGGACTGGGAATCTACGAGCAGTACTTC. The full variable domain, completed using reference TRBV5-5 and TRBJ2-7, is DAGVTQSPTHLIKTRGQQVTLRCSPISGHKSVSWYQQVLGQGPQFIFQYYEKEERGRGNFPDRFSARQFPNYSSELNVNALLLGDSALYLCASSPGLGIYEQYFGPGTRLTVT.

This rearrangement joins TRBV19 to TRBJ1-4, with D maybe TRBD1 (5 bases). Germline assignment: CDR1 LNHDA and CDR2 SQIVND (reference sequence). There are 15 residues in the CDR3. Deletions cut 6 bases from V and 11 bases from J, with 22 bases between. CDR3 sequence reads: CASSPDGAGNIKLFF. For the CDR3, the DNA is TGTGCCAGTAGCCCAGATGGGGCAGGGAACATTAAACTGTTTTTT.

V usage is TRBV5-1 and J usage is TRBJ2-5, with 10 bases lining up with TRBD1. CDR3 length: 14 residues. V lost 3 bases and J lost 3; bases outside the gene matches: 2. CDR1 is SGHRS, CDR2 YFSETQ, per germline. CDR3 bases: TGCGCCAGCAGCTATGGGACAGGGGAAGAGACCCAGTACTTC. Protein: CASSYGTGEETQYF.

This chain uses TRBV10-3 with TRBJ1-5; 11 bases line up with TRBD1. With 9 bases clipped from V and 5 bases from J, the junction kept 3 bases outside the gene matches. The CDR3 covers 13 residues. The germline gives CDR1 ENHRY, CDR2 SYGVKD. The CDR3 DNA reads as TGTGCCATAAAGGGACAGGGGGATCAGCCCCAGCATTTT. This gives the protein CAIKGQGDQPQHF.

The J gene is TRBJ1-3, the V gene TRBV9, with TRBD1 as a possible D gene (6 bases). From germline, CDR1 is SGDLS and CDR2 YYNGEE. V was pared by 0 bases and J by 6 bases, with 19 bases between. The CDR3 loop spans 17 amino acids. CDR3 amino acids: CASSVAPLGGGENTIYF. For the CDR3, the DNA is TGTGCCAGCAGCGTAGCTCCCCTCGGGGGGGGCGAAAACACCATATATTTT.

This clone was detected ten times or more. J is TRBJ1-2 and V is TRBV5-1; D gene uncertain. The CDR3 has 13 amino acids. Trimming removed 2 bases at V and 4 bases at J, with 9 bases between. Per the germline V gene, CDR1 is SGHRS and CDR2 is YFSETQ. This CDR3 is CASSFREGYGYTF. The CDR3 DNA reads as TGCGCCAGCAGCTTTCGGGAAGGCTATGGCTACACCTTC.

The V and J genes are TRBV5-6 and TRBJ1-1; a possible D gene is TRBD1 (5 bases). Germline V lookup: CDR1 SGHDT, CDR2 YYEEEE. The V gene lost 4 bases and the J gene lost 4 bases, with 20 bases spanning the gap. The CDR3 runs to 16 residues. The chain's CDR3 is CASSPRWAGRRTEAFF. The CDR3 bases are TGTGCCAGCAGCCCAAGGTGGGCAGGGCGGCGCACTGAAGCTTTCTTT.

The V call is TRBV5-1, the J call TRBJ2-7; 7 positions match TRBD2. This CDR3 spans 18 amino acids. V lost 0 bases, J lost 0 bases, and 12 bases stayed unmatched. Germline assignment: CDR1 SGHRS and CDR2 YFSETQ. The CDR3 loop reads CASSLEGRRAGISYEQYF. CDR3 nucleotides: TGCGCCAGCAGCTTGGAAGGACGGCGAGCGGGGATCTCCTACGAGCAGTACTTC.

This clone was seen a few times. CDR3 residues: CASRAGGETQYF. CDR3 sequence (DNA): TGTGCCAGTCGAGCGGGAGGGGAGACCCAGTACTTC. The V gene is TRBV2, the J gene TRBJ2-5; 10 bases match TRBD2. The CDR3 runs to 12 residues. Germline V gene lookup returns CDR1 SNHLY and CDR2 FYNNEI. Trimming cost V 9 bases and J 5 bases; bases outside gene matches: 3.

V usage is TRBV30 and J usage is TRBJ2-1; TRBD1 might be the D (7 bases). This CDR3 contains 12 residues. V lost 8 bases, J lost 9 bases, and 17 bases lay in between. Germline V lookup: CDR1 GTSNPN, CDR2 SVGIG (reference sequence). The CDR3 here is CALSPQGGEQFF. CDR3 DNA: TGTGCCCTGTCTCCCCAGGGGGGTGAGCAGTTCTTC.

V gene TRBV9 combines with J gene TRBJ1-4; 10 nucleotides line up with TRBD1. V was clipped by 3 bases and J by 11 bases; unmatched bases: 10. The CDR3 runs 15 residues. The V gene's germline CDR1 is SGDLS and CDR2 YYNGEE. CDR3 protein: CASSAYGTGARKLFF. Here the CDR3 DNA reads TGTGCCAGCAGCGCATACGGGACAGGGGCGAGGAAACTGTTTTTT.

This clone was seen a single time. The rearrangement joins TRBV4-2 to TRBJ2-5, with TRBD2 matching over 7 bases. Germline loops: CDR1 LGHNA, CDR2 YNFKEQ. This CDR3 has 15 residues. V lost 5 bases and J lost 5; bases outside the gene matches: 11. CDR3 DNA sequence: TGTGCCAGCAGCGCGAGCGGGAATCGCGCGGAGACCCAGTACTTC. Encoded protein: CASSASGNRAETQYF.

V usage is TRBV6-5 and J usage is TRBJ1-1; D may be TRBD1 (6 bases). V was pared by 5 bases and J by 6 bases, with 16 bases between. This CDR3 is built from 14 residues. Germline loops: CDR1 MNHEY, CDR2 SVGAGI. The DNA for the CDR3 is TGTGCCAGCAGTCTGTCAGGGGAAATTCCTGAAGCTTTCTTT. It codes for CASSLSGEIPEAFF.

This chain joins TRBV9 and TRBJ2-2; D possibly corresponds to TRBD2 (5 bases). The length of the CDR3 is 14 residues. Looked up from germline, CDR1 is SGDLS and CDR2 is YYNGEE. Trimming took 6 bases from V and 4 from J, leaving 13 bases between them. CDR3 protein: CASTLAVGTGELFF. CDR3 DNA sequence: TGTGCCAGCACCCTAGCAGTGGGCACCGGGGAGCTGTTTTTT.

For this clone: The junction shows a germline mismatch at one end, possibly a read error. The CDR3 reads CASSVGSGGSPDF. DNA of the CDR3: TGTGCCAGCAGCGTAGGGTCGGGGGGCAGCCCCGACTTC. The chain links TRBV9 to TRBJ2-5; perhaps TRBD2 as D (7 bases). Germline-derived CDR1 and CDR2 are SGDLS and YYNGEE. This CDR3 has 13 amino acids.

This clone appeared a single time. An end of the junction differs from the germline gene, which may be a read error. The same CDR3 is also encoded by other DNA sequences in this sample. The CDR3 DNA reads TGTGCCAGCAGTCTCGGATATCAGGCCCTATATGGCTACACCTTT. It encodes CASSLGYQALYGYTF. The rearrangement uses TRBV28 and TRBJ1-2; D gene ambiguous. Per germline, CDR1 MDHEN and CDR2 SYDVKM. The CDR3 length is 15 residues.

The chain recombines TRBV7-3 with TRBJ2-5; tentatively, D is TRBD1 (7 bases). Trimming shortened V by 5 bases and J by 2 bases, and 15 bases separated the two germline ends. The CDR3 totals 15 residues. Germline lookup yields CDR1 SGHTA and CDR2 FQGTGA. For the CDR3, the DNA is TGTGCCAGCAGCCCCACAGGGGCGGGGCAAGAGACCCAGTACTTC. It encodes CASSPTGAGQETQYF.

This clone was found once. The sample carries other DNA sequences with the same CDR3. V and J are TRBV15 and TRBJ2-3; weak D call: TRBD2 (5 bases). The V gene's germline CDR1 is LNHNV and CDR2 YYDKDF (reference sequence). V gave up 0 bases and J gave up 1 base, with 11 bases separating them. The CDR3 contains 16 residues. CDR3 sequence reads: CATSREGGGRTDTQYF. The CDR3 DNA is TGTGCCACCAGCAGAGAAGGCGGAGGACGCACAGATACGCAGTATTTT.

The V call is TRBV5-4, the J call TRBJ2-3; 10 positions agree with TRBD2. The junction had 9 bases not matched to a gene; V was cut back by 9 bases and J by 2 bases. This CDR3 comprises 15 residues. In germline, CDR1 is SGHNT, CDR2 YYREEE (reference sequence). The CDR3 DNA is TGTGCCACTCAGCGGGGGGGTACCGACACAGATACGCAGTATTTT. As protein: CATQRGGTDTDTQYF. Supplemented by reference TRBV5-4 and TRBJ2-3, the full variable domain reads ETGVTQSPTHLIKTRGQQVTLRCSSQSGHNTVSWYQQALGQGPQFIFQYYREEENGRGNFPPRFSGLQFPNYSSELNVNALELDDSALYLCATQRGGTDTDTQYFGPGTRLTVL.